This T cell receptor (beta chain) came from a study of response to subunit inactivated influenza vaccine. Remarks on this clonotype: What it binds is unknown.

TCRdb re-called the RT-PCR reads with MiXCR, one entry per CDR3 protein. The sample shows more than 700,000 distinct CDR3 sequences, approximately 22% of them seen only once. Trimming cost V 0 bases and J 7 bases; bases outside gene matches: 4. Germline V CDR1 and CDR2: SGHRS, YFSETQ. The length of the CDR3 is 15 residues. Study outcomes and limitations: Each seasonal flu vaccination may recruit only limited new T cells, authors suggested.

This TCR came from a man aged 45-65 years who received an inactivated influenza vaccine. The material was PBMCs from blood, obtained about 5 days after vaccination. This chain joins TRBV5-1 and TRBJ1-4, with TRBD1 identical over 9 bases. The CDR3 reads CASSLDGTGSEKLFF. CDR3 nucleotide sequence: TGCGCCAGCAGCTTGGATGGGACAGGGTCTGAAAAACTGTTTTTT. The full variable domain, in which reference TRBV5-1 and TRBJ1-4 provide the parts outside the CDR3, is KAGVTQTPRYLIKTRGQQVTLSCSPISGHRSVSWYQQTPGQGLQFLFEYFSETQRNKGNFPGRFSGRQFSNSRSEMNVSTLELGDSALYLCASSLDGTGSEKLFFGSGTQLSVL.